This T cell receptor (beta chain) came from a study of cytomegalovirus exposure and HLA in healthy donors. Overall study results and limits: Per a later analysis, HLA-associated TCR beta chains showed more clonal expansion than other, equally common TCR beta chains.

Comments on this clone: Its specificity is not known.

60 Vbeta and 13 Jbeta primers were used in PCR. Method: immunoSEQ multiplex PCR; TCRdb's copy keeps in-frame clones and lacks some. This sample has 170,000 or so clones, with 78% found just once. Germline V gene lookup returns CDR1 GTSNPN and CDR2 SVGIG (reference sequence). The CDR3 runs 16 residues. J lost 4 bases, V lost 0 bases, and 10 bases had no gene match. This TCR was recovered from a woman aged 45-65 years in good health and CMV-seropositive. Material for sequencing was PBMCs. The chain uses TRBV30 and TRBJ1-2; 8 nucleotides align to TRBD1. The CDR3 DNA is TGTGCCTGGAGTGTTGCGGCAGGGGGCGCGATCTATGGCTACACCTTC. The encoded protein is CAWSVAAGGAIYGYTF.